The subject of this entry is one T cell receptor (beta chain). No antigen is known for it. This entry belongs to a study of PD-L1 blockade in urothelial cancer. Study details: At 3 weeks after treatment start (second dose) and again at 6 weeks, blood was analyzed. Whole-study findings and limits: Patients with durable benefit had greater blood expansion of tumor-associated TCR clones 3 weeks into treatment.

Spike-ins of synthetic TCR analog templates went into each PCR. Sequenced by immunoSEQ multiplex PCR; TCRdb stores in-frame clones only, minus some. Here the sample spans tens of thousands of clones, about 81% being singletons. Germline V gene sequence: CDR1 SEHNR, CDR2 FQNEAQ (reference sequence). The CDR3 loop spans 15 amino acids. The V gene end was trimmed by 4 bases and the J gene end by 2 bases; junction bases not matched to a gene: 6. The input for sequencing was PBMCs, taken around atezolizumab (anti-PD-L1) treatment. J is TRBJ1-2 and V is TRBV7-9; 8 nucleotides match TRBD1. The source of this sequence is a man between 65 and 85 years old with urothelial cancer. The CDR3 here is CASSSGTGRNYGYTF. The CDR3 DNA reads as TGTGCCAGCAGCTCGGGGACAGGCCGCAACTATGGCTACACCTTC. The full variable domain, in which reference TRBV7-9 and TRBJ1-2 provide the parts outside the CDR3, is DTGVSQNPRHKITKRGQNVTFRCDPISEHNRLYWYRQTLGQGPEFLTYFQNEAQLEKSRLLSDRFSAERPKGSFSTLEIQRTEQGDSAMYLCASSSGTGRNYGYTFGSGTRLTVV.